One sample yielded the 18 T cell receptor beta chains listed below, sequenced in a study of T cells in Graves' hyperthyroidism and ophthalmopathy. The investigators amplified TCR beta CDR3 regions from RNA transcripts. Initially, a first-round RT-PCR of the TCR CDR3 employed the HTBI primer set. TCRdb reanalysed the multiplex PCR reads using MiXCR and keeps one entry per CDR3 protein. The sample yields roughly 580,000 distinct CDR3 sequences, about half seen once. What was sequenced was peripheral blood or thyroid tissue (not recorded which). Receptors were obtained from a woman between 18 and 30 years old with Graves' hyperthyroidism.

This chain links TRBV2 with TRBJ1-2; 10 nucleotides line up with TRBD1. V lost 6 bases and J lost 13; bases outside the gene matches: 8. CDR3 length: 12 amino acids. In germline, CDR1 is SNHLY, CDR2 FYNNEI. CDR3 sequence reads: CASRGTGDSSTF. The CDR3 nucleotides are TGTGCCAGCAGGGGGACAGGGGACTCGAGCACCTTC.

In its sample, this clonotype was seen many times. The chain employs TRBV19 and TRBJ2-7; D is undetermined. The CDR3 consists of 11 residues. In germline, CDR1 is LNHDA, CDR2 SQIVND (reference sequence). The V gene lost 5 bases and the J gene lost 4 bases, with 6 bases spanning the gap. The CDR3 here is CASSSKYEQYF. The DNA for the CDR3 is TGTGCCAGTAGTTCGAAGTACGAGCAGTACTTC. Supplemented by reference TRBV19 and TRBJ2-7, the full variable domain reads DGGITQSPKYLFRKEGQNVTLSCEQNLNHDAMYWYRQDPGQGLRLIYYSQIVNDFQKGDIAEGYSVSREKKESFPLTVTSAQKNPTAFYLCASSSKYEQYFGPGTRLTVT.

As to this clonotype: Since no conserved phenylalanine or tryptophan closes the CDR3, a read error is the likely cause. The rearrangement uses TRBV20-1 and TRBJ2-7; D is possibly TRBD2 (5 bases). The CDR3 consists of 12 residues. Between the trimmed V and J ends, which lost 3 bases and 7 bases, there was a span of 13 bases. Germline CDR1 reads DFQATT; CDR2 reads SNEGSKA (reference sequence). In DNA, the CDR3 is TGCAGTGCTAGCGGGAAGGCCGTAGAGCAGTACTCC. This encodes CSASGKAVEQYS.

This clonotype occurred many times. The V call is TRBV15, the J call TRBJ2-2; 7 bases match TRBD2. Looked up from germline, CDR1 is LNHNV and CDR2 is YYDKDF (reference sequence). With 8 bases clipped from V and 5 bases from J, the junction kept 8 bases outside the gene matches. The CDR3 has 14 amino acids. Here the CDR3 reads CATETGEGTGELFF. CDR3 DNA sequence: TGTGCCACCGAAACGGGGGAGGGGACCGGGGAGCTGTTTTTT.

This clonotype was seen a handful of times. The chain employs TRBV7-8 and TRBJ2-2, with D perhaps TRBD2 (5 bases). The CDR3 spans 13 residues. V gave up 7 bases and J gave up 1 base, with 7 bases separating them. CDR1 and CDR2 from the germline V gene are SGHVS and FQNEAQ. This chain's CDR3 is CASNSVNTGELFF. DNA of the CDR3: TGTGCCAGCAATAGCGTGAACACCGGGGAGCTGTTTTTT.

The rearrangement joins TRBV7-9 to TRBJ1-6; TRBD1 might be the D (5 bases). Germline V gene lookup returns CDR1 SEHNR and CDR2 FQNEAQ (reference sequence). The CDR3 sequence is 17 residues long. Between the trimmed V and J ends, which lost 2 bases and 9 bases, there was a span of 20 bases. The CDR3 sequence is CASSLRALDSEGSPLHF. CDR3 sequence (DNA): TGTGCCAGCAGCTTAAGGGCCTTAGACAGCGAAGGTTCACCCCTCCACTTT.

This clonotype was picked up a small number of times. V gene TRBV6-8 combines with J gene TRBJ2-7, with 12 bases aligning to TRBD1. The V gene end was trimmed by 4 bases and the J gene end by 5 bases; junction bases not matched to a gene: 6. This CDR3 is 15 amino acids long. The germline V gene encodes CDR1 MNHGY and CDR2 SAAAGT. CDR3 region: CASSSSGTGGNEQYF. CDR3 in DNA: TGTGCCAGCAGTTCTTCCGGGACAGGGGGCAACGAGCAGTACTTC.

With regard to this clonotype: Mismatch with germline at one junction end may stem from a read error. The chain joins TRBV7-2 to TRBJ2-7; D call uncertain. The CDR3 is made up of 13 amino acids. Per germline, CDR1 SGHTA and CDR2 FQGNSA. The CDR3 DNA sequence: TGCGCCAGCAGCCAAGTTGTGGGAAGCGAGCAGTACTTC. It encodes CASSQVVGSEQYF.

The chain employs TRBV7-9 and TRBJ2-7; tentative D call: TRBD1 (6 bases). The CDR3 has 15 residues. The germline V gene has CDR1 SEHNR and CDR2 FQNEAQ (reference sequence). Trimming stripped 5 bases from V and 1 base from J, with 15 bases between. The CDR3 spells CASSPQTGSSYEQYF. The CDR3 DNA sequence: TGTGCCAGCAGCCCCCAGACAGGATCATCCTACGAGCAGTACTTC.

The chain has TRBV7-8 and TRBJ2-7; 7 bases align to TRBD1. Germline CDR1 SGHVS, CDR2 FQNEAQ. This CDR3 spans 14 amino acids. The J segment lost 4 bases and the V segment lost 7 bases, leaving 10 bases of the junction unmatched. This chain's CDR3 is CASTNTGDWYEQYF. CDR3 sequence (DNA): TGTGCCAGCACCAATACAGGGGATTGGTACGAGCAGTACTTC.

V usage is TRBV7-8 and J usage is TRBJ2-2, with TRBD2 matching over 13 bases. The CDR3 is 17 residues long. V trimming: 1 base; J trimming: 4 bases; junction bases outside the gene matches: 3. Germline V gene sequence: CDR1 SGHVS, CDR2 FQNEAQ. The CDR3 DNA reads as TGTGCCAGCAGCTTAGGGACTAGCGGGAGTGGCACCGGGGAGCTGTTTTTT. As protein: CASSLGTSGSGTGELFF.

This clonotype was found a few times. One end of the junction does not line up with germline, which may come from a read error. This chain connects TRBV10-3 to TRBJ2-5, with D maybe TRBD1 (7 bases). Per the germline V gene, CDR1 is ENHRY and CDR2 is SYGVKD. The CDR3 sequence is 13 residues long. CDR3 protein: CASSARGEETQYF. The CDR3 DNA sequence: TGTGCCAGCAGTGCCAGGGGGGAGGAGACCCAGTACTTC.

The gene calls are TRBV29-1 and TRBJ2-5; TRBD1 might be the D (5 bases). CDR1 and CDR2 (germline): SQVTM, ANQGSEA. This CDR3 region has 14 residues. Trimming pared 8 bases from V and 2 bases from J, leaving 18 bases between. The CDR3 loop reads CSSFRAGRQETQYF. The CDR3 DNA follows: TGCAGCAGCTTTAGGGCAGGGCGTCAAGAGACCCAGTACTTC.

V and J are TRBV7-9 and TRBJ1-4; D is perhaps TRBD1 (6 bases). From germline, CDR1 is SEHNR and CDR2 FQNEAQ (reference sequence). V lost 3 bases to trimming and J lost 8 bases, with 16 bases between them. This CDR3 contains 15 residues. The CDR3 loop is CASSLHREVNEKLFF. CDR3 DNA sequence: TGTGCCAGCAGCTTGCACAGGGAGGTTAACGAAAAACTGTTTTTT.

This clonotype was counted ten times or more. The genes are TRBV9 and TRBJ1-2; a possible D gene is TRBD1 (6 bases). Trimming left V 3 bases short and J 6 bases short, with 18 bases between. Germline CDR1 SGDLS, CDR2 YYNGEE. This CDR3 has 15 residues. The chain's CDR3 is CASSESGWGGNGYTF. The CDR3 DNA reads TGTGCCAGCAGCGAGTCGGGATGGGGGGGCAATGGCTACACCTTC.

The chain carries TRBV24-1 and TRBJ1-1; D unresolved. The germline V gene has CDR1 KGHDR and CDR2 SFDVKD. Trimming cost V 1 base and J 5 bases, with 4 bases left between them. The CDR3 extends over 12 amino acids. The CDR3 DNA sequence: TGTGCCACCAGTGATTTTAAGACTGAAGCTTTCTTT. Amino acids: CATSDFKTEAFF.

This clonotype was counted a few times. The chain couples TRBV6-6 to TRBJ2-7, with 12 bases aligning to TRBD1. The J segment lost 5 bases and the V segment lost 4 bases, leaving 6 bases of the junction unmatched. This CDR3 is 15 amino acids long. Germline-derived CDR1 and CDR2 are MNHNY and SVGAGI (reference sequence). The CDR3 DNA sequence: TGTGCCAGCAGTTGGGAGGGACAGGGGGCAAACGAGCAGTACTTC. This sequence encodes CASSWEGQGANEQYF.

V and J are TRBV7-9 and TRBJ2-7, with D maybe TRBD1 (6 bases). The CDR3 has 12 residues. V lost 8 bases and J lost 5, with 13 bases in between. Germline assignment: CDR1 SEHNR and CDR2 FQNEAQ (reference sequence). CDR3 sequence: CASRSRGDEQYF. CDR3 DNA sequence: TGTGCCAGCCGGTCCAGGGGCGACGAGCAGTACTTC. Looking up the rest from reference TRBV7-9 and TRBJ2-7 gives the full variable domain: DTGVSQNPRHKITKRGQNVTFRCDPISEHNRLYWYRQTLGQGPEFLTYFQNEAQLEKSRLLSDRFSAERPKGSFSTLEIQRTEQGDSAMYLCASRSRGDEQYFGPGTRLTVT.